This T cell receptor (beta chain) was captured by sequencing in a study of T cells in Graves' hyperthyroidism and ophthalmopathy. RNA transcripts were the template for amplifying TCR beta CDR3 regions. RT-PCR in the first round (using the HTBI primer set) targeted the TCR CDR3. TCRdb used MiXCR to reprocess the multiplex PCR reads, holding one entry per CDR3 protein. The data show 190,000 or so distinct CDR3 sequences, with around 19% seen just once and around 43% held by the top ten. The CDR3 is 15 amino acids. Germline CDR1 and CDR2: SQVTM and ANQGSEA. V lost 3 bases and J lost 1, with 15 bases in between.

This clonotype originated in a man aged 35-49 years with Graves' hyperthyroidism. This chain links TRBV29-1 with TRBJ2-5, with D perhaps TRBD2 (7 bases). Input material: blood. The CDR3 here is CSVDLGGGPQETQYF. The CDR3, as DNA: TGCAGCGTTGATTTGGGGGGGGGGCCCCAAGAGACCCAGTACTTC.